This TCR beta chain was profiled in a study of T cells after yellow fever vaccination. Background on the study: Each low-cell-number fraction was prepared by means of SMART-Seq v4 Ultra Low Input. General study results and limits: A secondary response was less intense yet reached its peak sooner, at day 5 versus 15. Primary-vaccination clones mostly resurfaced post-booster (about 95% CD4, under 90% CD8).

5'RACE template switching produced TCR cDNA carrying a universal primer site and UMIs. TCRdb reprocessed the 5' RACE reads with MiXCR, giving one entry per CDR3 protein. This table holds 450,000 to 600,000 distinct CDR3 sequences, about 15% found once. V was clipped by 2 bases and J by 2 bases, with 7 bases between them. CDR1 and CDR2 from the germline V gene are ENHRY and SYGVKD. The length of the CDR3 is 13 residues. Concerning this clonotype: Its antigen is currently unknown.

The chain is built from TRBV10-3 and TRBJ2-7; possibly TRBD1 for D (5 bases). Sequenced here: PBMCs, sampled 5 days after the first yellow fever vaccination. This receptor was obtained from a man aged 18-30 years who received the YFV17D yellow fever vaccine. CDR3 protein: CAISEGQTYEQYF. CDR3 in DNA: TGTGCCATCAGTGAGGGACAAACCTACGAGCAGTACTTC.